This entry lists 9 T cell receptor beta chains sequenced from one sample in a study of blood T cell repertoires in COVID-19. Profiling relied on immunoSEQ multiplex PCR, and the TCRdb table lists in-frame clones only, not all of them. In the table there are 90,000 to 120,000 clones, around 88% of which are singletons. What was sequenced was peripheral blood. Receptors originate from a man aged 50 or older with active or convalescent COVID-19.

V gene TRBV7-9 combines with J gene TRBJ2-3; 7 bases map to TRBD2. Trimming at V came to 1 base and at J to 3 bases, leaving 4 bases not matched to a gene. CDR3 size: 15 residues. Germline CDR1 reads SEHNR; CDR2 reads FQNEAQ (reference sequence). The CDR3 nucleotides read TGTGCCAGCAGCTTAGGGAAACTAGCGACAGATACGCAGTATTTT. Translated: CASSLGKLATDTQYF.

The table lists this clone with a count of one. The chain joins TRBV5-1 to TRBJ2-2; D might be TRBD1 (8 bases). CDR1 is SGHRS, CDR2 YFSETQ, per germline. The CDR3 length is 16 residues. Trimming shortened V by 0 bases and J by 3 bases, and 12 bases separated the two germline ends. The CDR3 spells CASSLGQGRDTGELFF. CDR3 sequence (DNA): TGCGCCAGCAGCTTGGGACAGGGGAGGGACACCGGGGAGCTGTTTTTT.

The genes are TRBV6-5 and TRBJ2-7; TRBD1 matches 7 bases. Germline V gene data show CDR1 as MNHEY and CDR2 as SVGAGI. This CDR3 is built from 14 residues. Trimming took 2 bases from V and 3 from J; bases not matched to a gene: 4. CDR3: CASSYARDSYEQYF. As DNA, the CDR3 is TGTGCCAGCAGTTACGCGAGGGACAGCTACGAGCAGTACTTC.

V gene TRBV3-1 (or the pseudogene TRBV3-2) combines with J gene TRBJ2-5; 11 bases agree with TRBD2. Germline V CDR1 and CDR2: LGHDT, YNNKEL (reference sequence). The V and J ends lost 0 bases and 2 bases, in that order; junction bases with no gene match: 8. The CDR3 contains 18 residues. CDR3 amino acids: CASSQDRTSGRGQETQYF. The CDR3 nucleotides read TGTGCCAGCAGCCAAGATAGAACTAGCGGGAGAGGGCAAGAGACCCAGTACTTC.

The J gene is TRBJ2-5, the V gene TRBV28, with TRBD2 identical over 9 bases. V lost 1 base and J lost 5; bases outside the gene matches: 5. Germline V CDR1 and CDR2: MDHEN, SYDVKM. This CDR3 is 15 amino acids long. CDR3 nucleotides: TGTGCCAGCAGTTTATTGCGCGGGAGGGCCGAGACCCAGTACTTC. This encodes CASSLLRGRAETQYF.

The chain couples TRBV6-4 to TRBJ2-1, with 9 bases lining up with TRBD1. Germline V gene lookup returns CDR1 MRHNA and CDR2 SNTAGT. The CDR3 spans 16 residues. V shed 6 bases and J 4 bases; nucleotides not matched to a gene: 10. CDR3 in DNA: TGTGCCAGCAGCCCCAAGGGACAGGGAAATTACAATGAGCAGTTCTTC. Translated, it gives CASSPKGQGNYNEQFF.

The chain recombines TRBV28 with TRBJ2-1; 8 nucleotides match TRBD2. Germline trimming cut 4 bases from V and 4 bases from J; bases unmatched to any gene: 6. The CDR3 is made up of 15 amino acids. Germline V CDR1 and CDR2: MDHEN, SYDVKM. This CDR3 reads CASSSPGTRYNEQFF. The CDR3 DNA reads as TGTGCCAGCAGTTCCCCCGGGACTAGATACAATGAGCAGTTCTTC.

V usage is TRBV9 and J usage is TRBJ1-1; tentatively, D is TRBD1 (5 bases). This CDR3 comprises 13 residues. Trimming removed 6 bases at V and 3 bases at J, with 12 bases between. Germline V CDR1 and CDR2: SGDLS, YYNGEE. This CDR3 is CASTALGDTEAFF. The DNA of the CDR3 is TGTGCCAGCACTGCTCTAGGGGACACTGAAGCTTTCTTT.

The V call is TRBV6-5, the J call TRBJ1-2, with a weak D call TRBD1 (6 bases). V was cut by 4 bases and J by 2 bases, with 11 bases left in between. Germline-derived CDR1 and CDR2 are MNHEY and SVGAGI. The CDR3 length is 14 residues. Here the CDR3 DNA reads TGTGCCAGCAGTTGGGGACACCGAAACTATGGCTACACCTTC. Residues: CASSWGHRNYGYTF.